These 10 T cell receptor beta chains share one sample of origin, sequenced in a study of blood T cell repertoires in COVID-19. The assay was immunoSEQ multiplex PCR, and TCRdb's table has in-frame clones only and misses some. Among over 150,000 clones listed, 80% to 90% were seen once. The sequenced sample was peripheral blood. These receptors came from an elderly woman with COVID-19, enrolled during active disease.

The chain is built from TRBV30 and TRBJ2-1, with D possibly being TRBD1 (5 bases). There are 14 residues in the CDR3. The V end lost 5 bases, the J end lost 8 bases, and 19 bases lay between the germline ends. The germline gives CDR1 GTSNPN, CDR2 SVGIG (reference sequence). DNA of the CDR3: TGTGCCTGGGCGGCCTGGACAAACCAATATGAGCAGTTCTTC. This sequence encodes CAWAAWTNQYEQFF.

This chain joins TRBV10-3 and TRBJ2-5; tentative D call: TRBD2 (7 bases). Trimming stripped 3 bases from V and 5 bases from J, with 19 bases between. The CDR3 consists of 16 residues. CDR1 and CDR2 (germline): ENHRY, SYGVKD. CDR3 sequence (DNA): TGTGCCATCAGTGATGGTGTGGAAAAGGGGGGGGAGACCCAGTACTTC. Protein product: CAISDGVEKGGETQYF.

This chain links TRBV7-9 with TRBJ2-7; no definite D call. The CDR3 is 15 amino acids. Trimming removed 2 bases from V and 3 bases from J, with 14 bases in between. From germline, CDR1 is SEHNR and CDR2 FQNEAQ (reference sequence). The CDR3: CASSLRSSASYEQYF. The DNA of the CDR3 is TGTGCCAGCAGCTTAAGGTCCAGCGCCAGCTACGAGCAGTACTTC.

This clone was seen only a few times. The chain combines TRBV15 with TRBJ1-1; possible D gene TRBD1, 5 bases. Looked up from germline, CDR1 is LNHNV and CDR2 is YYDKDF (reference sequence). V was pared by 0 bases and J by 5 bases, with 10 bases between. This CDR3 region has 14 residues. CDR3 in amino acids: CATSRDAGQTEAFF. CDR3 DNA: TGTGCCACCAGCAGAGATGCAGGGCAGACTGAAGCTTTCTTT.

V and J are TRBV18 and TRBJ2-4; 14 nucleotides match TRBD2. The V gene end was trimmed by 3 bases and the J gene end by 0 bases; junction bases not matched to a gene: 4. This CDR3 spans 18 amino acids. Germline-derived CDR1 and CDR2 are KGHSH and LQKENI. CDR3 DNA: TGTGCCAGCTCACCCGGACTAGCGGGGGGACTAGCCAAAAACATTCAGTACTTC. As protein: CASSPGLAGGLAKNIQYF.

The gene calls are TRBV2 and TRBJ1-5, with TRBD1 as a possible D gene (5 bases). There are 15 residues in the CDR3. From germline, CDR1 is SNHLY and CDR2 FYNNEI. V was shortened by 8 bases and J by 2 bases, with 16 bases between the two germline ends. CDR3 DNA sequence: TGTGCCAGCCTCCAGGGAAGACGTGGCAATCAGCCCCAGCATTTT. Its protein product is CASLQGRRGNQPQHF.

The chain joins TRBV10-3 to TRBJ1-1; 7 nucleotides match TRBD1. The germline V gene has CDR1 ENHRY and CDR2 SYGVKD. The CDR3 has 13 amino acids. Unmatched junction bases numbered 7, after V lost 11 bases and J lost 1 base. DNA for the CDR3: TGTGCCGCCTCCGGGACAGCGAACACTGAAGCTTTCTTT. Amino acids: CAASGTANTEAFF.

The chain has TRBV9 and TRBJ1-2; D is perhaps TRBD1 (5 bases). V was cut by 0 bases and J by 4 bases, with 22 bases left in between. The CDR3 spans 18 residues. Germline CDR1 SGDLS, CDR2 YYNGEE. This chain's CDR3 is CASSVEAGWGRATYGYTF. The CDR3, as DNA: TGTGCCAGCAGCGTAGAAGCGGGATGGGGCAGGGCTACCTATGGCTACACCTTC.

The V call is TRBV27, the J call TRBJ1-5; D uncertain. Germline V lookup: CDR1 MNHEY, CDR2 SMNVEV (reference sequence). The length of the CDR3 is 15 residues. The V and J ends lost 6 bases and 1 base respectively, with 13 bases between them. This CDR3 is CASSPSKESNQPQHF. In DNA form, the CDR3 reads TGTGCCAGCAGCCCCTCCAAGGAGAGCAATCAGCCCCAGCATTTT.

The chain carries TRBV30 and TRBJ1-5, with 7 bases lining up with TRBD1. With 0 bases clipped from V and 1 base from J, the junction kept 9 bases outside the gene matches. Germline V gives CDR1 GTSNPN, CDR2 SVGIG (reference sequence). This CDR3 is 17 amino acids long. The CDR3 sequence is CAWSVRPTGRSNQPQHF. DNA of the CDR3: TGTGCCTGGAGTGTACGTCCGACAGGGAGGAGCAATCAGCCCCAGCATTTT.